Included here is one T cell receptor beta chain sequence, with context. Time point in this sample: newly diagnosed GD, antithyroid drugs for less than 3 months. Generation of the TCR library employed RNA extracted from PBMCs. The length of the CDR3 is 15 residues. Germline V gives CDR1 MNHEY, CDR2 SVGEGT. Trimming took 5 bases from V and 2 from J, leaving 15 bases between them. The data are from a study of regulatory T cells in long-lasting Graves disease. Construction of the TCR beta libraries employed iRepertoire HTBI primers in conjunction with Arm-PCR of CDR3 regions. Via MiXCR, TCRdb re-called the multiplex PCR reads, giving one row per CDR3 protein. The table includes 350,000 to 400,000 distinct CDR3 sequences, less than 20% detected once.

This TCR came from a female donor with Graves disease. Source: peripheral blood mononuclear cells (PBMCs), taken at new diagnosis, from a patient treated with antithyroid drugs. This chain uses TRBV6-2 or TRBV6-3 with TRBJ1-2, with D possibly matching TRBD1 (6 bases). The CDR3 reads CASSRIDRLNYGYTF. As DNA, the CDR3 is TGTGCCAGCAGTCGAATAGACAGGTTAAACTATGGCTACACCTTC.